The 18 T cell receptor beta chains listed next were all sequenced from one sample in a study of blood T cell repertoires in COVID-19 (TCRdb year 2020). To prepare the library, the immunoSEQ multiplex PCR assay was applied. This immuneACCESS table, as held by TCRdb, lists in-frame sequences with V and J called but not all clones. Of the missing ones, under half trace to an unresolved V gene in checked studies; the others have no known cause. Within this sample are 70,000 to 80,000 clones, with about 89% of them counted one time only. The leading ten clones occupy about an eighth of the sample. Material: peripheral blood. All receptors derive from a woman aged 55-70 years with acute or convalescent COVID-19.

The chain links TRBV9 to TRBJ2-7; 9 nucleotides agree with TRBD1. The CDR3 runs to 15 residues. Losses at the gene ends were 4 bases for V and 2 bases for J; bases not matched to a gene: 7. Germline V gene sequence: CDR1 SGDLS, CDR2 YYNGEE. CDR3 amino acids: CASSIGQGPTYEQYF. DNA for the CDR3: TGTGCCAGCAGCATAGGACAGGGGCCCACCTACGAGCAGTACTTC.

The chain employs TRBV24-1 and TRBJ2-3; perhaps TRBD1 as D (5 bases). Trimming removed 4 bases from V and 5 bases from J, with 21 bases in between. The CDR3 is 17 amino acids. From germline, CDR1 is KGHDR and CDR2 SFDVKD. The CDR3 sequence: CATSDPTGPSGKDTQYF. The CDR3 region has the DNA TGTGCCACCAGTGACCCCACCGGGCCCTCAGGGAAAGATACGCAGTATTTT.

Written as DNA, the CDR3 is TGTGCCAGCAGTGTGACAGGGGGTAGAACTGAAGCTTTCTTT. This codes for CASSVTGGRTEAFF. The chain links TRBV2 to TRBJ1-1; 9 bases fit TRBD1. Germline CDR1 reads SNHLY; CDR2 reads FYNNEI. V shed 4 bases and J 5 bases; nucleotides not matched to a gene: 5. The CDR3 is 14 amino acids.

The chain has TRBV5-1 and TRBJ2-1, with D tentatively TRBD1 (5 bases). Trimming removed 0 bases from V and 8 bases from J, with 15 bases in between. Germline loops: CDR1 SGHRS, CDR2 YFSETQ. This CDR3 spans 15 amino acids. The CDR3 DNA reads as TGCGCCAGCAGCTTGGTTGGGCGGACAATCGATGAGCAGTTCTTC. It yields the protein CASSLVGRTIDEQFF. Combining the CDR3 with reference TRBV5-1 and TRBJ2-1 gives the whole variable domain KAGVTQTPRYLIKTRGQQVTLSCSPISGHRSVSWYQQTPGQGLQFLFEYFSETQRNKGNFPGRFSGRQFSNSRSEMNVSTLELGDSALYLCASSLVGRTIDEQFFGPGTRLTVL.

V is TRBV6-5 and J is TRBJ1-6; D gene uncertain. The CDR3 has 15 residues. Trimming removed 6 bases at V and 7 bases at J, with 16 bases between. Germline CDR1 and CDR2: MNHEY and SVGAGI. CDR3 sequence (DNA): TGTGCCAGCAGCCCCATTGATGGCAGAAATTCACCCCTCCACTTT. Translated, it gives CASSPIDGRNSPLHF.

The chain couples TRBV20-1 to TRBJ2-7; the match to TRBD1 covers 7 bases. Unmatched junction bases numbered 4, after V lost 3 bases and J lost 2 bases. The germline CDR1 and CDR2 sequences are DFQATT and SNEGSKA (reference sequence). The CDR3 runs 13 residues. The CDR3: CSASGDSPYEQYF. The CDR3 bases are TGCAGTGCTAGTGGGGACAGTCCCTACGAGCAGTACTTC.

The rearrangement uses TRBV10-3 and TRBJ2-2, with 9 bases aligning to TRBD2. CDR3 size: 17 residues. After removal of 4 bases from V and 4 bases from J, the junction contained 10 bases not matched to a gene. Germline V lookup: CDR1 ENHRY, CDR2 SYGVKD. The CDR3, as DNA: TGTGCCATCAGTGGGGGGCCTAGCGGGGAGGTCACCGGGGAGCTGTTTTTT. Amino acid sequence: CAISGGPSGEVTGELFF.

This clone was detected once. The gene calls are TRBV7-6 and TRBJ2-7, with 9 bases lining up with TRBD1. Germline CDR1 SGHVS, CDR2 FNYEAQ. The CDR3 runs 13 residues. Trimming at V came to 1 base and at J to 5 bases, leaving 0 bases not matched to a gene. The CDR3, as DNA: TGTGCCAGCAGCTTAGGGGACAGGGACGAGCAGTACTTC. It translates to CASSLGDRDEQYF.

Comment on this clone: This specimen includes other DNA sequences encoding the same CDR3. The chain couples TRBV5-4 to TRBJ2-3; D not resolved. In germline, CDR1 is SGHNT, CDR2 YYREEE (reference sequence). This CDR3 spans 12 amino acids. V lost 0 bases and J 4 bases, leaving 3 bases between the germline ends. As DNA, the CDR3 is TGTGCCAGCAGCTTGGGAGCAGATACGCAGTATTTT. It yields the protein CASSLGADTQYF.

The chain combines TRBV9 with TRBJ2-3; TRBD2 matches 7 bases. V lost 0 bases to trimming and J lost 2 bases; unmatched junction nucleotides: 3. Germline CDR1 SGDLS, CDR2 YYNGEE. The CDR3 is made up of 15 amino acids. The CDR3 sequence: CASSVGAGDTDTQYF. The CDR3 nucleotides are TGTGCCAGCAGCGTAGGTGCGGGAGACACAGATACGCAGTATTTT.

The chain employs TRBV4-1 and TRBJ1-2; TRBD1 matches 8 bases. Germline lookup yields CDR1 MGHRA and CDR2 YSYEKL. V lost 2 bases, J lost 8 bases, and 4 bases stayed unmatched. The CDR3 covers 13 residues. Written as DNA, the CDR3 is TGCGCCAGCAGCCAACAGGGGGCGCTGGGCTACACCTTC. It encodes CASSQQGALGYTF.

This clone turned up a few times. J is TRBJ1-1 and V is TRBV7-3, with TRBD1 matching over 8 bases. The ends lost 5 bases at V and 1 base at J; junction bases unmatched: 3. The germline CDR1 and CDR2 sequences are SGHTA and FQGTGA. CDR3 length equals 14 residues. The CDR3 is CASSQGTGNTEAFF. DNA of the CDR3: TGTGCCAGCAGCCAAGGGACAGGGAACACTGAAGCTTTCTTT.

The chain recombines TRBV6-5 with TRBJ2-3, with D possibly matching TRBD2 (6 bases). The CDR3 runs to 15 residues. V lost 7 bases to trimming and J lost 6 bases, with 20 bases between them. Germline V lookup: CDR1 MNHEY, CDR2 SVGAGI. Here the CDR3 reads CASTIGASVRDTQYF. The CDR3, as DNA: TGTGCCAGCACCATCGGGGCTAGCGTACGCGATACGCAGTATTTT.

The sample holds a few counts of this clone. The rearrangement links TRBV11-3 to TRBJ1-1, with D perhaps matching TRBD1 (5 bases). V shed 5 bases and J shed 10 bases, with 17 bases lying between them. The germline V gene has CDR1 SGHNT and CDR2 YENEEA. This CDR3 region has 13 residues. CDR3 sequence: CASSPGPRAGAFF. The CDR3, as DNA: TGTGCCAGCAGCCCCGGACCCAGGGCCGGAGCTTTCTTT.

The chain recombines TRBV12-3 or TRBV12-4 with TRBJ2-1; unclear D gene. Deletions cut 0 bases from V and 6 bases from J, with 3 bases between. The CDR3 is 12 residues long. CDR3 coding DNA: TGTGCCAGCAGTTTAGCTCGCAATGAGCAGTTCTTC. It yields the protein CASSLARNEQFF.

The chain employs TRBV2 and TRBJ1-5; D perhaps matches TRBD1 (6 bases). CDR1 and CDR2 (germline): SNHLY, FYNNEI. V was shortened by 8 bases and J by 6 bases, with 20 bases between the two germline ends. The CDR3 totals 15 residues. DNA for the CDR3: TGTGCCAGCCAATTAGCCCAGGGGACGGGTCAGCCCCAGCATTTT. Protein: CASQLAQGTGQPQHF.

The DNA for the CDR3 is TGCAGTGCTAGTCGACGTTCCCTCCGGGGTCTGGAGGGAATCGGATTAAGCTACGAGCAGTACTTC. Protein: CSASRRSLRGLEGIGLSYEQYF. The gene calls are TRBV20-1 and TRBJ2-7; D is possibly TRBD2 (6 bases). The CDR3 length is 22 residues. Looked up from germline, CDR1 is DFQATT and CDR2 is SNEGSKA (reference sequence). The ends were cut back, 3 bases at V and 3 bases at J, with 39 bases in the middle.

V gene TRBV5-1 combines with J gene TRBJ2-7, with TRBD2 matching 11 bases. The CDR3 has 17 amino acids. Per germline, CDR1 SGHRS and CDR2 YFSETQ. V dropped 4 bases and J dropped 0; count of bases not matched to a gene: 9. The CDR3 loop reads CASSRGLAGQSSYEQYF. In DNA, the CDR3 is TGCGCCAGCAGCAGAGGACTAGCGGGTCAGAGCTCCTACGAGCAGTACTTC.